The clone carrying this T cell receptor beta chain was recorded only once. 60 Vbeta and 13 Jbeta primers were used in PCR. TCRdb's table, derived via immunoSEQ multiplex PCR, lists solely in-frame clones and lacks some. Found here are about 190,000 clones, around 82% of them singletons; the top ten hold 0.26%. The sample originates from a study of cytomegalovirus exposure and HLA in healthy donors. Healthy bone marrow donors made up the donors. CDR1 and CDR2 from the germline V gene are LNHNV and YYDKDF (reference sequence). V lost 0 bases to trimming and J lost 1 base; unmatched junction nucleotides: 6. The CDR3 has 17 residues.

The genes are TRBV15 and TRBJ2-1; 7 bases fit TRBD2. Sequenced: PBMCs. The receptor's source is a boy aged 5-17 years in good health and CMV-seronegative. This CDR3 is CATSRDASGNSYNEQFF. Written as DNA, the CDR3 is TGTGCCACCAGCAGAGATGCTAGCGGCAATTCCTACAATGAGCAGTTCTTC.